Below, 26 T cell receptor beta chains from the same sample are listed, as sequenced in a study of blood T cells in healthy people across ages. For the second PCR, which ran for 7 to 11 cycles, a sample-barcoded 5' primer and a J-beta primer mix were used. MiXCR was run by TCRdb on the 5' RACE reads, yielding one entry per CDR3 protein. This sample yields around 710,000 distinct CDR3 sequences, of which around 40% are seen a single time; 20% to 25% belongs to the top ten. The sequencing input was blood. The source of these receptors is a woman aged 55 to 70 in good health.

This clonotype was observed at least ten times. The chain is built from TRBV7-2 and TRBJ1-5, with D uncertain. Deletions cut 5 bases from V and 3 bases from J, with 8 bases between. This CDR3 spans 13 amino acids. Germline V gene sequence: CDR1 SGHTA, CDR2 FQGNSA. CDR3 region: CASSGQDNQPQHF. CDR3 DNA: TGTGCCAGCAGCGGGCAGGACAATCAGCCCCAGCATTTT.

The J gene is TRBJ2-1, the V gene TRBV6-1, with 7 bases aligning to TRBD1. Losses at the gene ends were 6 bases for V and 4 bases for J; bases not matched to a gene: 9. Germline CDR1 MNHNS, CDR2 SASEGT. This CDR3 has 15 residues. CDR3 region: CASSLGTAQYNEQFF. CDR3 nucleotides: TGTGCCAGCAGCCTCGGGACAGCCCAATACAATGAGCAGTTCTTC.

V is TRBV4-3 and J is TRBJ2-1, with D perhaps matching TRBD2 (6 bases). Between the trimmed V and J ends, which lost 0 bases and 3 bases, there was a span of 9 bases. The CDR3 is 15 amino acids. Looked up from germline, CDR1 is LGHNA and CDR2 is YSLEER. CDR3 sequence reads: CASSQDQRVYNEQFF. The CDR3 DNA follows: TGCGCCAGCAGCCAAGACCAGCGGGTCTACAATGAGCAGTTCTTC.

This chain joins TRBV19 and TRBJ2-1; TRBD2 matches at 13 bases. The CDR3 covers 19 residues. Per germline, CDR1 LNHDA and CDR2 SQIVND (reference sequence). V shed 2 bases and J 1 base; nucleotides not matched to a gene: 8. In DNA, the CDR3 is TGTGCCAGTAGTATACCCCTGGGACTAGCGGGATCTTCCTACAATGAGCAGTTCTTC. It yields the protein CASSIPLGLAGSSYNEQFF. The full variable domain, its missing parts supplied by reference TRBV19 and TRBJ2-1, is DGGITQSPKYLFRKEGQNVTLSCEQNLNHDAMYWYRQDPGQGLRLIYYSQIVNDFQKGDIAEGYSVSREKKESFPLTVTSAQKNPTAFYLCASSIPLGLAGSSYNEQFFGPGTRLTVL.

This clonotype was seen a few times. This CDR3 reads CATSVGQSYGYTF. CDR3 in DNA: TGTGCCACCAGTGTGGGCCAGTCCTATGGCTACACCTTC. The V call is TRBV24-1, the J call TRBJ1-2, with D hard to call. The CDR3 has 13 amino acids. Trimming cost V 5 bases and J 4 bases, with 10 bases left between them. Germline-derived CDR1 and CDR2 are KGHDR and SFDVKD.

This clonotype showed up just once. The chain carries TRBV27 and TRBJ2-1, with TRBD2 matching over 8 bases. V gave up 8 bases and J gave up 6 bases; unmatched junction bases: 9. Germline-derived CDR1 and CDR2 are MNHEY and SMNVEV (reference sequence). The CDR3 totals 14 residues. CDR3 amino acids: CASWYSGGANEQFF. The CDR3 region has the DNA TGTGCCAGCTGGTATTCGGGAGGGGCCAATGAGCAGTTCTTC.

This clonotype was recorded at least ten times. This chain connects TRBV7-6 to TRBJ2-7, with D tentatively TRBD2 (6 bases). This CDR3 contains 16 residues. V lost 2 bases and J 2 bases, leaving 16 bases between the germline ends. Germline V gives CDR1 SGHVS, CDR2 FNYEAQ. The DNA for the CDR3 is TGTGCCAGCAGCTTAACCCGGGACTCCCTAACCTACGAGCAGTACTTC. This encodes CASSLTRDSLTYEQYF.

The chain has TRBV7-9 and TRBJ1-6, with 8 nucleotides matching TRBD1. This CDR3 has 15 residues. V shed 5 bases, J shed 5 bases, and the junction held 5 bases outside the gene matches. The germline CDR1 and CDR2 sequences are SEHNR and FQNEAQ (reference sequence). CDR3 coding DNA: TGTGCCAGCAGCGCCGGGACAGGTCATAATTCACCCCTCCACTTT. Protein product: CASSAGTGHNSPLHF.

V and J are TRBV2 and TRBJ2-3; 9 bases align to TRBD2. The CDR3 totals 16 residues. Trimming removed 6 bases from V and 3 bases from J; junction bases left unmatched: 10. Germline lookup yields CDR1 SNHLY and CDR2 FYNNEI. The CDR3 sequence is CASRGGGAPFTDTQYF. For the CDR3, the DNA is TGTGCCAGCAGAGGCGGGGGGGCCCCGTTTACAGATACGCAGTATTTT.

This clonotype has more than one count but fewer than ten. The genes are TRBV3-1 and TRBJ2-5; D unclear. Trimming stripped 2 bases from V and 2 bases from J, with 6 bases between. Per germline, CDR1 LGHDT and CDR2 YNNKEL (reference sequence). There are 13 residues in the CDR3. CDR3 coding DNA: TGTGCCAGCAGCCAAACCCGACAAGAGACCCAGTACTTC. Translating it yields CASSQTRQETQYF.

The J gene is TRBJ2-3, the V gene TRBV4-2, with no clear D. Germline loops: CDR1 LGHNA, CDR2 YNFKEQ. There are 16 residues in the CDR3. V gave up 0 bases and J gave up 5 bases, with 15 bases separating them. DNA for the CDR3: TGTGCCAGCAGCCAAGATATGACGGCACTCCGAGATACGCAGTATTTT. This gives the protein CASSQDMTALRDTQYF.

V gene TRBV5-1 combines with J gene TRBJ2-1; 14 positions match TRBD2. The V segment lost 4 bases and the J segment 10 bases; nucleotides outside the gene matches: 7. The CDR3 has 15 residues. Germline lookup yields CDR1 SGHRS and CDR2 YFSETQ. The CDR3 sequence is CASSIGLAGGLEQFF. CDR3 bases: TGCGCCAGCAGCATTGGACTAGCGGGGGGACTCGAGCAGTTCTTC. Full variable domain (outside the CDR3, taken from reference TRBV5-1 and TRBJ2-1): KAGVTQTPRYLIKTRGQQVTLSCSPISGHRSVSWYQQTPGQGLQFLFEYFSETQRNKGNFPGRFSGRQFSNSRSEMNVSTLELGDSALYLCASSIGLAGGLEQFFGPGTRLTVL.

The V gene is TRBV11-2, the J gene TRBJ2-5; D could derive from TRBD1 or TRBD2 (5 bases each). Germline loops: CDR1 SGHAT, CDR2 FQNNGV. Trimming removed 7 bases from V and 4 bases from J, with 13 bases in between. The CDR3 covers 13 residues. The CDR3 DNA follows: TGTGCCAGCACGCTGGGGGTCAGAGAGACCCAGTACTTC. Amino acids: CASTLGVRETQYF.

In DNA form, the CDR3 reads TGCGCCAGCAGCTTAATTGAGGATCGTGCTTCACCCCTCCACTTT. Protein product: CASSLIEDRASPLHF. The chain uses TRBV5-1 and TRBJ1-6; D is uncertain. The germline gives CDR1 SGHRS, CDR2 YFSETQ. V was cut by 2 bases and J by 9 bases, with 15 bases left in between. This CDR3 region has 15 residues.

The gene calls are TRBV29-1 and TRBJ1-1, with D unresolved. CDR3 length equals 12 residues. From germline, CDR1 is SQVTM and CDR2 ANQGSEA. The V and J ends lost 8 bases and 3 bases respectively, with 13 bases between them. The CDR3 here is CSHRVGDTEAFF. In nucleotides, the CDR3 is TGCAGCCACCGGGTTGGGGACACTGAAGCTTTCTTT.

The chain joins TRBV15 to TRBJ2-7; D uncertain. Matching the DNA end better, TRBJ2-5 makes the J call doubtful. Germline V gives CDR1 LNHNV, CDR2 YYDKDF (reference sequence). CDR3 length equals 13 residues. The CDR3 is CATSRVFAETQYF. DNA of the CDR3: TGTGCCACCAGCAGAGTATTCGCGGAGACCCAGTACTTC.

The J gene is TRBJ1-5, the V gene TRBV7-2; D not certain. CDR1 is SGHTA and CDR2 is FQGNSA in the germline V gene. The CDR3 loop spans 15 amino acids. V gave up 2 bases and J gave up 2 bases, with 10 bases separating them. The chain's CDR3 is CASSLWGSGNQPQHF. In DNA form, the CDR3 reads TGTGCCAGCAGCTTATGGGGTAGTGGCAATCAGCCCCAGCATTTT. Full variable domain (outside the CDR3, taken from reference TRBV7-2 and TRBJ1-5): GAGVSQSPSNKVTEKGKDVELRCDPISGHTALYWYRQSLGQGLEFLIYFQGNSAPDKSGLPSDRFSAERTGGSVSTLTIQRTQQEDSAVYLCASSLWGSGNQPQHFGDGTRLSIL.

The chain couples TRBV6-1 to TRBJ2-1; 16 bases line up with TRBD2. J lost 0 bases, V lost 6 bases, and 5 bases had no gene match. There are 18 residues in the CDR3. Germline CDR1 and CDR2: MNHNS and SASEGT. The chain's CDR3 is CASRGTSGRGSSYNEQFF. The CDR3 DNA reads TGTGCCAGCAGGGGGACTAGCGGGAGGGGGAGCTCCTACAATGAGCAGTTCTTC.

This clonotype showed up just once. A junction end diverges from the germline sequence, so it may reflect a read error. The rearrangement joins TRBV6-2 or TRBV6-3 to TRBJ2-3; D is ambiguous. The length of the CDR3 is 15 residues. The germline gives CDR1 MNHEY, CDR2 SVGEGT. CDR3: CVSSYDMAATDTQYF. The CDR3 bases are TGTGTCAGCAGTTACGACATGGCGGCCACAGATACGCAGTATTTT.

There are many counts of this clonotype. CDR3 loop: CASSQDGQGFSGANVLTF. DNA of the CDR3: TGCGCCAGCAGCCAAGATGGGCAGGGGTTCTCTGGGGCCAACGTCCTGACTTTC. The V gene is TRBV4-3, the J gene TRBJ2-6, with D perhaps matching TRBD1 (6 bases). The V end was cut by 0 bases, the J end by 0 bases, with 12 bases between. The CDR3 totals 18 residues. Germline loops: CDR1 LGHNA, CDR2 YSLEER.

The chain carries TRBV10-3 and TRBJ1-2; D is ambiguous. The CDR3 consists of 16 residues. Germline V gives CDR1 ENHRY, CDR2 SYGVKD. V shed 3 bases and J shed 4 bases, with 18 bases lying between them. CDR3 DNA sequence: TGTGCCATCAGTGATGGGGAGAACCTGCTCCCCTATGGCTACACCTTC. Its translation: CAISDGENLLPYGYTF.

The chain uses TRBV7-9 and TRBJ2-7; a possible D gene is TRBD1 (6 bases). V was cut by 5 bases and J by 7 bases, with 18 bases left in between. Germline-derived CDR1 and CDR2 are SEHNR and FQNEAQ (reference sequence). The CDR3 consists of 14 residues. CDR3 coding DNA: TGTGCCAGCAGCACACCATTGGGGGCCCGGGAGCAGTACTTC. Its translation: CASSTPLGAREQYF.

The chain links TRBV5-5 to TRBJ1-1; D remains unclear. The germline V gene encodes CDR1 SGHKS and CDR2 YYEKEE (reference sequence). V shed 2 bases and J shed 1 base, with 9 bases lying between them. The CDR3 runs to 14 residues. The CDR3 protein is CASSFLTWNTEAFF. CDR3 DNA sequence: TGTGCCAGCAGCTTTCTCACGTGGAACACTGAAGCTTTCTTT.

The genes are TRBV6-6 and TRBJ2-3; TRBD2 is a possible D gene (5 bases). Germline CDR1 and CDR2: MNHNY and SVGAGI (reference sequence). Trimming took 7 bases from V and 9 from J, leaving 14 bases between them. The CDR3 consists of 12 residues. The CDR3 sequence is CASNKRENTQYF. Here the CDR3 DNA reads TGTGCCAGCAATAAACGGGAAAACACGCAGTATTTT.

The chain recombines TRBV6-2 or TRBV6-3 with TRBJ2-1; 7 bases are shared with TRBD2. The CDR3 runs 15 residues. V was pared by 6 bases and J by 4 bases, with 9 bases of the junction left unmatched. The germline gives CDR1 MNHEY, CDR2 SVGEGT. CDR3 region: CASSLRGLVYNEQFF. CDR3 nucleotides: TGTGCCAGCAGCCTCAGAGGACTAGTTTACAATGAGCAGTTCTTC.

The chain employs TRBV20-1 and TRBJ2-3, with 12 bases that match TRBD2. The CDR3 runs 16 residues. The junction had 8 bases not matched to a gene; V was cut back by 5 bases and J by 2 bases. Germline V gene lookup returns CDR1 DFQATT and CDR2 SNEGSKA (reference sequence). This CDR3 is CSALRTSGGFTDTQYF. The CDR3 DNA sequence: TGCAGTGCTTTAAGAACTAGCGGGGGGTTCACAGATACGCAGTATTTT.